The 30 T cell receptor beta chains presented below share a single source sample, sequenced in a study of T cell changes during pregnancy in multiple sclerosis. The table came from immunoSEQ multiplex PCR; TCRdb's copy has only in-frame clones and leaves some out. This table has some 49,000 clones, around 93% appearing once. Sample: CD8+ T cells from peripheral blood mononuclear cells, taken in the second trimester of pregnancy. The receptors originated from a female donor with multiple sclerosis, enrolled in a pregnancy study.

J is TRBJ2-1 and V is TRBV29-1, with 9 bases fitting TRBD2. The J segment lost 5 bases and the V segment lost 1 base, leaving 9 bases of the junction unmatched. The CDR3 loop spans 16 amino acids. Per the germline V gene, CDR1 is SQVTM and CDR2 is ANQGSEA. The CDR3 nucleotides read TGCAGCGTTGAAGCAGCGGGGGGCCGGGGCAACAATGAGCAGTTCTTC. Amino acid sequence: CSVEAAGGRGNNEQFF.

The chain has TRBV29-1 and TRBJ1-4; D unresolved. V lost 6 bases to trimming and J lost 0 bases, with 8 bases between them. The CDR3 length is 13 residues. CDR1 and CDR2 (germline): SQVTM, ANQGSEA. CDR3 amino acids: CSVLVTTNEKLFF. The CDR3 DNA sequence: TGCAGCGTCCTTGTTACAACTAATGAAAAACTGTTTTTT.

V gene TRBV4-1 combines with J gene TRBJ1-1, with D possibly being TRBD1 (6 bases). The CDR3 loop spans 15 amino acids. Germline lookup yields CDR1 MGHRA and CDR2 YSYEKL. Trimming shortened V by 3 bases and J by 1 base, and 12 bases separated the two germline ends. The CDR3 protein is CASSHPGQSNTEAFF. In DNA, the CDR3 is TGCGCCAGCAGCCATCCCGGACAGTCGAACACTGAAGCTTTCTTT.

The genes are TRBV10-3 and TRBJ2-1; 9 nucleotides agree with TRBD2. Germline CDR1 is ENHRY and CDR2 is SYGVKD. CDR3 length equals 16 residues. The V segment lost 6 bases and the J segment 10 bases; nucleotides outside the gene matches: 16. CDR3 sequence: CAIRRDSGGAGGEQFF. CDR3 bases: TGTGCCATCAGACGAGATAGCGGGGGCGCCGGGGGGGAGCAGTTCTTC.

The V call is TRBV5-1, the J call TRBJ1-2; TRBD1 matches at 7 bases. The V segment lost 4 bases and the J segment 1 base; nucleotides outside the gene matches: 10. The CDR3 is 16 amino acids. From germline, CDR1 is SGHRS and CDR2 YFSETQ. This chain's CDR3 is CASSDLTGAHNYGYTF. In DNA, the CDR3 is TGCGCCAGCAGCGACCTTACAGGGGCCCATAACTATGGCTACACCTTC.

This chain connects TRBV6-1 to TRBJ1-1; TRBD1 is a possible D gene (6 bases). Deletions cut 4 bases from V and 4 bases from J, with 7 bases between. CDR3 length equals 12 residues. CDR1 and CDR2 (germline): MNHNS, SASEGT. CDR3 amino acids: CASSVGGTEAFF. The DNA for the CDR3 is TGTGCCAGCAGTGTAGGGGGCACTGAAGCTTTCTTT.

This chain links TRBV6-1 with TRBJ2-5; 8 bases are shared with TRBD1. With V trimmed by 3 bases and J by 11 bases, 14 bases remained unmatched. The germline CDR1 and CDR2 sequences are MNHNS and SASEGT. CDR3 length: 15 residues. CDR3 loop: CASSETRGRWGEQYF. In nucleotides, the CDR3 is TGTGCCAGCAGTGAGACCAGGGGGCGCTGGGGGGAGCAGTACTTC.

This sequence joins TRBV4-3 and TRBJ2-2; 8 bases are shared with TRBD1. Germline assignment: CDR1 LGHNA and CDR2 YSLEER. The CDR3 is made up of 16 amino acids. J was trimmed by 3 bases and V by 1 base; bases with no gene match: 4. The CDR3 DNA reads as TGCGCCAGCAGCCAAGCGACAGGGGCGTACACCGGGGAGCTGTTTTTT. It is translated as CASSQATGAYTGELFF.

CDR3 coding DNA: TGTGCCAGCAGCGTGTTACTAGCGGGGGCGAACACCGGGGAGCTGTTTTTT. Residues: CASSVLLAGANTGELFF. The chain links TRBV9 to TRBJ2-2; TRBD2 matches 11 bases. The V gene's germline CDR1 is SGDLS and CDR2 YYNGEE. The CDR3 has 17 residues. V shed 2 bases and J 0 bases; nucleotides not matched to a gene: 3.

The chain links TRBV7-9 to TRBJ1-1, with a possible D match to TRBD1 (5 bases). V lost 5 bases and J 6 bases, leaving 16 bases between the germline ends. Germline assignment: CDR1 SEHNR and CDR2 FQNEAQ (reference sequence). The CDR3 loop spans 14 amino acids. In DNA form, the CDR3 reads TGTGCCAGCAGCGCAGGGACGCGGGGGGCTGAAGCTTTCTTT. It is translated as CASSAGTRGAEAFF.

This chain's CDR3 is CASSVRQGNYGYTF. The DNA of the CDR3 is TGTGCCAGCAGCGTCAGACAGGGCAACTATGGCTACACCTTC. The rearrangement uses TRBV9 and TRBJ1-2; 7 bases match TRBD1. The germline gives CDR1 SGDLS, CDR2 YYNGEE. The CDR3 is 14 amino acids. With V trimmed by 2 bases and J by 2 bases, 3 bases remained unmatched.

J is TRBJ1-1 and V is TRBV5-4; TRBD1 might be the D (6 bases). This CDR3 spans 14 amino acids. Germline V lookup: CDR1 SGHNT, CDR2 YYREEE (reference sequence). Trimming cost V 4 bases and J 1 base, with 11 bases left between them. The CDR3 region is CASSRTVGNTEAFF. DNA of the CDR3: TGTGCCAGCAGCCGGACAGTCGGGAACACTGAAGCTTTCTTT.

V usage is TRBV7-9 and J usage is TRBJ2-7; 7 nucleotides match TRBD1. The CDR3 is 16 amino acids. Germline V gene data show CDR1 as SEHNR and CDR2 as FQNEAQ (reference sequence). The V and J ends lost 4 bases and 1 base, in that order; junction bases with no gene match: 10. In DNA, the CDR3 is TGTGCCAGCAGCTCTCTCAAGGACAGGTCTTCCTACGAGCAGTACTTC. Translating gives CASSSLKDRSSYEQYF.

The rearrangement uses TRBV6-6 and TRBJ1-6; no firm D call. The V end lost 6 bases, the J end lost 4 bases, and 16 bases lay between the germline ends. The CDR3 is made up of 16 amino acids. Germline CDR1 MNHNY, CDR2 SVGAGI (reference sequence). DNA of the CDR3: TGTGCCAGCAGCCCTACCTCGGGAGCTTATAATTCACCCCTCCACTTT. It codes for CASSPTSGAYNSPLHF.

This clone appeared a single time. The rearrangement links TRBV9 to TRBJ2-3; TRBD1 aligns across 7 bases. The CDR3 is 14 residues long. V gave up 7 bases and J gave up 2 bases; unmatched junction bases: 7. Germline values: CDR1 SGDLS, CDR2 YYNGEE. CDR3 in DNA: TGTGCCAGCGGACGAGGGGGCCACACAGATACGCAGTATTTT. Its translation is CASGRGGHTDTQYF.

The V gene is TRBV14, the J gene TRBJ2-7, with D unclear. The V gene lost 4 bases and the J gene lost 0 bases, with 13 bases spanning the gap. CDR3 length: 15 amino acids. Germline loops: CDR1 SGHDN, CDR2 FVKESK. The CDR3 reads CASSPPELPSYEQYF. CDR3 sequence (DNA): TGTGCCAGCAGCCCGCCGGAGCTACCCTCCTACGAGCAGTACTTC.

The V gene is TRBV25-1, the J gene TRBJ1-1, with D possibly being TRBD1 (6 bases). The V and J ends lost 3 bases and 5 bases respectively, with 10 bases between them. CDR3 length: 13 residues. In germline, CDR1 is MGHDK, CDR2 SYGVNS. CDR3 DNA: TGTGCCAGCAGTGACAGAGGGGGAACTGAAGCTTTCTTT. Protein product: CASSDRGGTEAFF.

V is TRBV30 and J is TRBJ2-1; TRBD2 matches 9 bases. Per the germline V gene, CDR1 is GTSNPN and CDR2 is SVGIG (reference sequence). There are 15 residues in the CDR3. The V and J ends lost 1 base and 7 bases, in that order; junction bases with no gene match: 8. This CDR3 reads CAWSGHLAGSNEQFF. CDR3 nucleotide sequence: TGTGCCTGGAGTGGGCACCTAGCGGGGTCTAATGAGCAGTTCTTC.

The genes are TRBV9 and TRBJ2-7; TRBD1 aligns across 11 bases. Looked up from germline, CDR1 is SGDLS and CDR2 is YYNGEE. The CDR3 spans 15 residues. The ends lost 3 bases at V and 3 bases at J; junction bases unmatched: 5. The DNA of the CDR3 is TGTGCCAGCAGCGCGACCGGGACAGGGGGCTACGAGCAGTACTTC. It encodes CASSATGTGGYEQYF.

The V gene is TRBV6-5, the J gene TRBJ1-1; the D gene is possibly TRBD1 (5 bases). The CDR3 contains 15 residues. Trimming left V 2 bases short and J 4 bases short, with 14 bases between. Germline lookup yields CDR1 MNHEY and CDR2 SVGAGI. CDR3 loop: CASSYPRGVGTEAFF. In nucleotides, the CDR3 is TGTGCCAGCAGTTACCCGCGGGGGGTGGGCACTGAAGCTTTCTTT.

This clone is medium-sized within its sample. The chain has TRBV14 and TRBJ1-1; D perhaps matches TRBD1 (5 bases). This CDR3 has 13 residues. Trimming took off 6 bases at V and 0 bases at J, with 8 bases between the two ends. Germline CDR1 and CDR2: SGHDN and FVKESK. The CDR3 region is CASRQVMNTEAFF. The CDR3 DNA follows: TGTGCCAGCAGACAGGTTATGAACACTGAAGCTTTCTTT.

The chain couples TRBV4-2 to TRBJ2-7; 11 bases align to TRBD2. The CDR3 contains 15 residues. Germline V CDR1 and CDR2: LGHNA, YNFKEQ. V lost 1 base, J lost 6 bases, and 5 bases stayed unmatched. The CDR3 region is CASSQVSGGAIEQYF. In DNA, the CDR3 is TGTGCCAGCAGCCAAGTTAGCGGGGGGGCCATCGAGCAGTACTTC.

The chain carries TRBV4-1 and TRBJ2-1; TRBD2 matches 7 bases. Germline-derived CDR1 and CDR2 are MGHRA and YSYEKL. The CDR3 contains 16 residues. The J segment lost 0 bases and the V segment lost 0 bases, leaving 2 bases of the junction unmatched. The CDR3 DNA sequence: TGCGCCAGCAGCCAAGAGGGCGGGGGCTCCTACAATGAGCAGTTCTTC. This translates into CASSQEGGGSYNEQFF.

This clone appeared once. The genes are TRBV4-3 and TRBJ2-5, with 12 nucleotides matching TRBD1. CDR1 is LGHNA and CDR2 is YSLEER in the germline V gene. The CDR3 contains 17 residues. Trimming at V came to 3 bases and at J to 5 bases, leaving 10 bases not matched to a gene. CDR3 bases: TGCGCCAGCAGCCAGGAAATTCCGGGACAGGGGGCCGAGACCCAGTACTTC. This translates into CASSQEIPGQGAETQYF.

This chain joins TRBV7-9 and TRBJ1-1; TRBD1 might be the D (6 bases). This CDR3 has 14 amino acids. CDR1 and CDR2 (germline): SEHNR, FQNEAQ (reference sequence). V lost 5 bases to trimming and J lost 0 bases, with 10 bases between them. DNA of the CDR3: TGTGCCAGCAGCCAGGGACACCTGAACACTGAAGCTTTCTTT. Translation gives CASSQGHLNTEAFF.

This chain connects TRBV13 to TRBJ1-1; the D is unclear. The CDR3 totals 12 residues. Germline V CDR1 and CDR2: PRHDT, FYEKMQ (reference sequence). V lost 6 bases and J lost 1, with 6 bases in between. The CDR3 sequence: CASRRGNTEAFF. CDR3 bases: TGTGCCAGCAGACGGGGGAACACTGAAGCTTTCTTT.

Notes on this clone: One end of the junction does not line up with germline, which may come from a read error. The chain is built from TRBV19 and TRBJ1-1; tentative D call: TRBD1 (6 bases). CDR1 and CDR2 from the germline V gene are LNHDA and SQIVND (reference sequence). The CDR3 is made up of 12 amino acids. The CDR3, as DNA: TGTGCCAGTAGGCAGGGGAACCCTGAAGCTTTCTTT. Its translation: CASRQGNPEAFF.

The chain couples TRBV18 to TRBJ2-3; perhaps TRBD2 as D (6 bases). V lost 5 bases, J lost 6 bases, and 15 bases lay in between. The CDR3 has 14 amino acids. Germline-derived CDR1 and CDR2 are KGHSH and LQKENI. The DNA of the CDR3 is TGTGCCAGCTCAGGCGAGGAGGGAGCGGATACGCAGTATTTT. Translating gives CASSGEEGADTQYF. The variable domain in full, completed from reference TRBV18 and TRBJ2-3, reads NAGVMQNPRHLVRRRGQEARLRCSPMKGHSHVYWYRQLPEEGLKFMVYLQKENIIDESGMPKERFSAEFPKEGPSILRIQQVVRGDSAAYFCASSGEEGADTQYFGPGTRLTVL.

This rearrangement joins TRBV11-2 to TRBJ2-7; no clear D gene. V was pared by 7 bases and J by 2 bases, with 12 bases between. The germline V gene encodes CDR1 SGHAT and CDR2 FQNNGV. The CDR3 contains 13 residues. The CDR3, as DNA: TGTGCCAGCACCGACAAATCCGCCTACGAGCAGTACTTC. Protein sequence: CASTDKSAYEQYF.

CDR3 in amino acids: CASSDGTPFYGYTF. The CDR3 region has the DNA TGTGCCAGCAGTGACGGGACACCTTTTTATGGCTACACCTTC. This chain joins TRBV6-4 and TRBJ1-2, with D perhaps TRBD1 (6 bases). CDR1 and CDR2 (germline): MRHNA, SNTAGT. The CDR3 length is 14 residues. V lost 2 bases, J lost 5 bases, and 12 bases lay in between.